The 21 T cell receptor beta chains below come from one sample, sequenced in a study of OX40 agonist ivuxolimab in advanced cancers. Here immunoSEQ multiplex PCR was the method, and the copy in TCRdb shows in-frame clones only, minus some. Among about 59,000 clones listed, less than 95% were seen once. The source was CD4+ or CD8+ T cells sorted from blood, collected in a trial of the OX40 agonist ivuxolimab. The receptors were gathered from an adult with an advanced solid tumor such as melanoma, head and neck, liver or kidney cancer.

The V gene is TRBV11-2, the J gene TRBJ1-2; TRBD1 agrees at 8 bases. Germline V gene sequence: CDR1 SGHAT, CDR2 FQNNGV. The CDR3 extends over 14 amino acids. V lost 2 bases, J lost 6 bases, and 5 bases stayed unmatched. The CDR3 region has the DNA TGTGCCAGCAGCTTAAACAGGGGGTGGCATGGCTACACCTTC. Protein product: CASSLNRGWHGYTF. Combining the CDR3 with reference TRBV11-2 and TRBJ1-2 gives the whole variable domain EAGVAQSPRYKIIEKRQSVAFWCNPISGHATLYWYQQILGQGPKLLIQFQNNGVVDDSQLPKDRFSAERLKGVDSTLKIQPAKLEDSAVYLCASSLNRGWHGYTFGSGTRLTVV.

The gene calls are TRBV2 and TRBJ2-1, with D unclear. V lost 3 bases, J lost 7 bases, and 7 bases lay in between. The CDR3 spans 12 residues. Germline CDR1 is SNHLY and CDR2 is FYNNEI. In DNA, the CDR3 is TGTGCCAGCAGTGATCTGGGGAATGAGCAGTTCTTC. This encodes CASSDLGNEQFF.

The rearrangement uses TRBV6-5 and TRBJ2-7; the D gene is possibly TRBD1 (6 bases). The CDR3 contains 15 residues. V was trimmed by 6 bases and J by 5 bases, leaving 20 bases between them. From germline, CDR1 is MNHEY and CDR2 SVGAGI. This chain's CDR3 is CASSPLRTVFHEQYF. The CDR3 DNA follows: TGTGCCAGCAGCCCACTTCGGACAGTTTTCCACGAGCAGTACTTC.

This clone appeared once. The chain combines TRBV19 with TRBJ2-7, with 9 bases matching TRBD1. Germline V CDR1 and CDR2: LNHDA, SQIVND (reference sequence). The CDR3 loop spans 14 amino acids. Trimming removed 5 bases from V and 3 bases from J; junction bases left unmatched: 5. The CDR3 region is CASSFRDRVYEQYF. In nucleotides, the CDR3 is TGTGCCAGTAGTTTCCGGGACAGGGTCTACGAGCAGTACTTC.

The J gene is TRBJ1-2, the V gene TRBV4-3; no clear D. The CDR3 has 17 residues. The V and J ends lost 2 bases and 5 bases respectively, with 21 bases between them. CDR1 and CDR2 (germline): LGHNA, YSLEER. The CDR3 is CASSQNTEGLRIYGYTF. The CDR3 nucleotides read TGCGCCAGCAGCCAAAACACCGAAGGTCTGAGAATTTATGGCTACACCTTC.

This CDR3 reads CASSLIAGWGNEQFF. The CDR3 DNA reads TGTGCCAGCAGCTTAATAGCGGGATGGGGCAATGAGCAGTTCTTC. The genes are TRBV7-6 and TRBJ2-1, with 8 bases aligning to TRBD2. V gave up 2 bases and J gave up 6 bases; unmatched junction bases: 6. Germline-derived CDR1 and CDR2 are SGHVS and FNYEAQ. The CDR3 is 15 amino acids.

The chain couples TRBV7-6 to TRBJ1-4, with 10 bases lining up with TRBD1. V lost 5 bases to trimming and J lost 6 bases; unmatched junction nucleotides: 6. The CDR3 spans 15 residues. Germline V gene sequence: CDR1 SGHVS, CDR2 FNYEAQ. The CDR3 nucleotides are TGTGCCAGCAGCCTACTGACAGGGGGCGATGAAAAACTGTTTTTT. It is translated as CASSLLTGGDEKLFF.

The rearrangement links TRBV6-5 to TRBJ2-5; perhaps D is TRBD1 or TRBD2 (6 bases each). V was pared by 8 bases and J by 5 bases, with 18 bases between. The CDR3 length is 14 residues. CDR1 is MNHEY and CDR2 is SVGAGI in the germline V gene. The CDR3 DNA reads as TGTGCCAGCGGCTCCGGGGGCTGGGGGGAGACCCAGTACTTC. The encoded protein is CASGSGGWGETQYF.

The rearrangement joins TRBV15 to TRBJ2-1, with D unclear. The V end was cut by 0 bases, the J end by 0 bases, with 9 bases between. CDR3 length: 16 amino acids. Germline CDR1 reads LNHNV; CDR2 reads YYDKDF (reference sequence). Written as DNA, the CDR3 is TGTGCCACCAGCAGAGACACAGCCAGCTCCTACAATGAGCAGTTCTTC. This encodes CATSRDTASSYNEQFF.

In this sample, this clone turned up a few times. This chain connects TRBV7-9 to TRBJ1-2, with 8 bases that match TRBD1. The trim removed 8 bases at V and 1 base at J, leaving 6 bases unmatched. The CDR3 totals 14 residues. Germline CDR1 is SEHNR and CDR2 is FQNEAQ (reference sequence). In nucleotides, the CDR3 is TGTGCCAGCGAACCGGGACAGGATAACTATGGCTACACCTTC. This encodes CASEPGQDNYGYTF.

The V and J genes are TRBV7-9 and TRBJ2-3, with 10 bases identical to TRBD2. The CDR3 contains 14 residues. The germline V gene has CDR1 SEHNR and CDR2 FQNEAQ (reference sequence). Losses at the gene ends were 5 bases for V and 1 base for J; bases not matched to a gene: 0. CDR3 nucleotide sequence: TGTGCCAGCAGCGGGACTAGCGGCACAGATACGCAGTATTTT. Translated, it gives CASSGTSGTDTQYF.

The chain uses TRBV11-3 and TRBJ2-3; 8 positions agree with TRBD2. V shed 4 bases, J shed 2 bases, and the junction held 8 bases outside the gene matches. The germline V gene encodes CDR1 SGHNT and CDR2 YENEEA. The CDR3 sequence is 16 residues long. The CDR3 nucleotides read TGTGCCAGCAGCTCCACTAGCGGAACGATCACAGATACGCAGTATTTT. Translating it yields CASSSTSGTITDTQYF.

The V gene is TRBV7-9, the J gene TRBJ1-2, with D perhaps TRBD1 (5 bases). Trimming removed 1 base at V and 2 bases at J, with 17 bases between. The CDR3 has 17 residues. CDR1 is SEHNR and CDR2 is FQNEAQ in the germline V gene (reference sequence). The CDR3 DNA sequence: TGTGCCAGCAGCTTAGGGGGGTGGAGGGTCGCCAACTATGGCTACACCTTC. It encodes CASSLGGWRVANYGYTF.

The chain employs TRBV6-5 and TRBJ1-5; D is undetermined. V was cut by 2 bases and J by 1 base, with 6 bases left in between. Germline-derived CDR1 and CDR2 are MNHEY and SVGAGI. The CDR3 consists of 14 residues. The CDR3 reads CASSYPGSNQPQHF. In DNA, the CDR3 is TGTGCCAGCAGTTACCCGGGGAGCAATCAGCCCCAGCATTTT.

V and J are TRBV5-4 and TRBJ1-1; D is undetermined. Germline loops: CDR1 SGHNT, CDR2 YYREEE (reference sequence). Trimming removed 3 bases at V and 7 bases at J, with 10 bases between. The length of the CDR3 is 12 residues. The CDR3 nucleotides read TGTGCCAGCAGCTCTGGTCACAGTGAAGCTTTCTTT. This sequence encodes CASSSGHSEAFF.

The V and J genes are TRBV7-2 and TRBJ2-7; 8 bases fit TRBD2. The germline V gene has CDR1 SGHTA and CDR2 FQGNSA. This CDR3 contains 15 residues. The V gene end was trimmed by 1 base and the J gene end by 5 bases; junction bases not matched to a gene: 7. The DNA of the CDR3 is TGTGCCAGCAGCTTAGGCGCGGGAGGCCTGGACGAGCAGTACTTC. It is translated as CASSLGAGGLDEQYF.

This clone was detected only once. The chain couples TRBV7-6 to TRBJ1-3, with 7 bases fitting TRBD1. J was trimmed by 0 bases and V by 4 bases; bases with no gene match: 9. The CDR3 is 17 amino acids. Per germline, CDR1 SGHVS and CDR2 FNYEAQ. The CDR3 DNA reads as TGTGCCAGCAGCTCGATGGGTCAGGGGGACTCTGGAAACACCATATATTTT. This encodes CASSSMGQGDSGNTIYF. Together with reference TRBV7-6 and TRBJ1-3, the CDR3 gives the full variable domain: GAGVSQSPRYKVTKRGQDVALRCDPISGHVSLYWYRQALGQGPEFLTYFNYEAQQDKSGLPNDRFSAERPEGSISTLTIQRTEQRDSAMYRCASSSMGQGDSGNTIYFGEGSWLTVV.

V gene TRBV6-8 combines with J gene TRBJ1-1, with 7 bases aligning to TRBD1. J gave up 0 bases and V 4 bases, and 11 bases lay outside the gene matches. The CDR3 runs 17 residues. CDR1 MNHGY and CDR2 SAAAGT come from the germline V gene. The CDR3: CASSSRQRDRVNTEAFF. The CDR3 coding sequence is TGTGCCAGCAGTTCACGTCAAAGAGACAGGGTGAACACTGAAGCTTTCTTT.

The rearrangement links TRBV27 to TRBJ2-2, with D perhaps TRBD2 (5 bases). The germline CDR1 and CDR2 sequences are MNHEY and SMNVEV (reference sequence). Trimming took 1 base from V and 7 from J, leaving 7 bases between them. The CDR3 runs 13 residues. The CDR3, as DNA: TGTGCCAGCAGTTTATTACGGGGCGGGGAGCTGTTTTTT. Protein sequence: CASSLLRGGELFF.

V is TRBV2 and J is TRBJ1-2, with D unresolved. The CDR3 runs to 13 residues. Germline V gene sequence: CDR1 SNHLY, CDR2 FYNNEI. V lost 8 bases and J lost 4, with 14 bases in between. The CDR3 spells CASEVVDSYGYTF. CDR3 nucleotide sequence: TGTGCCAGCGAGGTGGTGGATTCCTATGGCTACACCTTC.

The V call is TRBV7-9, the J call TRBJ1-1, with 7 nucleotides matching TRBD1. The CDR3 is 14 residues long. J lost 7 bases, V lost 4 bases, and 9 bases had no gene match. The germline V gene encodes CDR1 SEHNR and CDR2 FQNEAQ (reference sequence). CDR3 protein: CASSSRPGQDEAFF. CDR3 bases: TGTGCCAGCAGCTCCCGCCCCGGACAGGATGAAGCTTTCTTT.